This record looks at one T cell receptor beta chain sequence and its context. Its antigen remains unidentified. Base qualities are not recorded, but no much larger clone differs from it by a single base. Library preparation was by the immunoSEQ multiplex PCR assay. The multiplex PCR relied on a mix of 60 forward primers for TCR Vbeta segments and 13 reverse primers for TCR Jbeta segments. A multiplex PCR assay on genomic DNA amplified the CDR3 region of rearranged TCR beta genes. Amplified TCR beta libraries were sequenced as 87-base-pair reads on the Illumina HiSeq System. On the authors' methods: A later analysis counted about 82 million unique TCR beta chains across the 690 or so repertoires, and some 11 million of these chains were shared by at least two donors. A nearest-neighbor algorithm error-corrected the raw reads and collapsed the reads into unique sequences, merging closely related sequences to remove PCR and sequencing errors. CDR3 sequences were aligned to IMGT reference sequences to assign V, D and J gene segments. For a sequence to be retained, at least a six-nucleotide match to both a V gene segment and a J gene segment was required. A rearrangement counted as productive if the CDR3 had no stop codons and remained in frame with V and J, and every other rearrangement counted as non-productive. Following IMGT convention, CDR3 was defined as the stretch from the second conserved V-encoded cysteine to the conserved J-encoded phenylalanine. In an earlier analysis of 587 of the donors, sequences lacking an unambiguous match to a single V gene segment were excluded. In an earlier analysis of a few hundred of the donors, V segments were called functional above 56.7% productive rearrangements and were called segregating when the between-donor standard deviation exceeded 5%. To diagnose cytomegalovirus status from the catalog of TCR beta chain sequences, a statistical classification framework was built. In a later analysis, TCR nucleotide sequences were compared against IMGT/GENE-DB human TR gene sequences so that V and J genes could be assigned. Using the TCRdist pipeline, a later analysis assigned CDR3 sequences along with most-parsimonious VDJ recombination scenarios. In a later analysis, each TCR beta chain was defined by its CDR3 amino acid sequence together with its V-gene family, and reads lacking a unique V-gene family were excluded. To address suspected cross-contamination and a sequencing artifact, a later analysis removed a few hundred highly shared, low-generation-probability nucleotide sequences. In a later analysis, a clonal expansion index was calculated for each public chain from normalized within-repertoire ranks of inferred template counts. A later analysis computed generation probabilities with a VDJ recombination model fitted to out-of-frame rearrangements, and checked the results against IGoR. Hypergeometric tests were used in a later analysis to score TCR-TCR, TCR-HLA and TCR-CMV co-occurrence, with a repertoire-size bias correction applied to the TCR pairs. To estimate false discovery rates, a later analysis permuted the HLA or CMV assignments 20 times. In a later analysis, co-occurring TCRs were grouped using DBSCAN, and TCRdist sequence similarity was added for clustering within HLA-allele-positive subsets. Repertoires with fewer than 30,000 or more than 120,000 public chains, plus five repertoires with anomalous nucleotide sharing, were excluded from co-occurrence clustering. The table was pulled from immuneACCESS by TCRdb, which kept in-frame rearrangements only. Such tables lose some clones; where checked, under half of the loss comes from unresolved V genes, and the rest has no known cause. From that table come the V and J calls and clone size; the DNA was used to work out D and trimming. The sample profile shows around 140,000 clones; about 73% of them were found once. 2% to 2.5% of the sample is in the top ten clones.

The source of the sample is a study of cytomegalovirus exposure and HLA in healthy donors (dated by TCRdb to 2017 to 2019). In terms of the full investigation: An earlier analysis of roughly 630 of the donors reported 250 to 300 Gb of sequence data and some 120 million unique TCR beta sequences from 150 million to 200 million T cells. A later genetic analysis used genome-wide SNP genotypes for about 65% of the roughly 670 donors, treating that subset as a discovery cohort. Donor age, sex, ethnicity and CMV serostatus were compiled together with the repertoire data. An early release that covered 500 to 800 HLA-typed donors contained approximately 290 gigabases of sequencing data and some 87 million unique TCR sequences. Typing coverage differed by locus: A, B, C, DRB1 and DQB1 were typed in about 620-640 donors, DQA1 in roughly 500, DPA1 in roughly 590, and DPB1 in 450 to 480. Along with the roughly 670-subject first cohort, a separate validation cohort of around 110 different subjects was used. Class I and class II HLA loci were covered by the typing at four-digit resolution. The study profiled the T cell repertoires of 500 to 800 subjects by immunosequencing and related them to cytomegalovirus serostatus. A later analysis re-examined previously published TCR beta repertoires from more than 600 donors and added high-resolution HLA genotyping to investigate patterns of TCR occurrence. The study aimed to test whether signatures of past pathogen exposure could be identified by cataloging public T cell receptors. Because of strong linkage in the cohort, roughly five DR-DQ haplotypes were treated as single units for association and clustering. Among about 360 genotyped donors of the cohort, an average of approximately 240,000 unique TCR beta nucleotide sequences were sequenced per donor, roughly 18% of them non-productive. An earlier analysis of about 600 of the donors used high-throughput TCR beta sequencing to judge whether each TCR beta V gene segment behaved as functional or pseudogenic. Of the roughly 390 genotyped donors, about 84% fell in the genetic ancestry cluster associated with self-reported Caucasian donors. Rather than drawing on any new phenotypic data, the later analysis identified candidate immune exposures from TCR beta sequences and the way those sequences occurred across donors. To predict cytomegalovirus infection status, the study brought together high-throughput TCR immunosequencing, statistical association of individual TCRs with disease status, and machine learning. Every repertoire in the discovery cohort had been generated on one and the same sequencing platform. General findings and caveats noted by the study authors: A later genetic analysis associated a missense DCLRE1C variant with V-gene and J-gene trimming of TCR beta chains, and an independent cohort replicated the association. Linkage disequilibrium might explain the correlated functional status among segregating V segments, but an unknown experimental factor could not be excluded. A further reported finding was that TCR beta sequences accurately predicted the HLA-A and HLA-B alleles for most subjects in the first cohort. The study listed 150 to 200 TCR beta chains as associated with cytomegalovirus. A later analysis found that HLA-associated TCR beta chains were more clonally expanded and had lower generation probabilities than equally common non-associated chains. Some IMGT-functional V segments, including TRBV6-2 and TRBV6-3, could not be told apart with the 87-base-pair reads, so those segments were excluded. Assigning TCR associations to individual alleles was difficult when HLA alleles, especially DR and DQ, strongly co-occurred. In both the original and validation cohorts, the classifier was reported to diagnose cytomegalovirus status with high specificity and sensitivity. A group of highly shared sequence variants was considered likely to be a technical artifact of the sequencing pipeline. In a later analysis, around 17,000 TCR beta sequences were associated with specific HLA alleles at a false discovery rate of 0.05. In vitro tests confirmed that a few of the cytomegalovirus-associated TCR beta chains recognize cytomegalovirus antigens. An earlier analysis of roughly 570 of the donors showed that most TCR beta V segments appeared in productive rearrangements either about 87% or about 30% of the time, which broadly matched IMGT annotations. HLA typing was unavailable for some donors at each locus, so association tests used only the typed subset. Several of the top co-occurrence clusters appeared to be linked to parvovirus B19, influenza, CMV and Epstein-Barr virus, according to a later analysis. In a later analysis, the rate of TCR association differed among HLA loci, with DRB1 alleles having the most associated TCRs and HLA-C alleles having the fewest. Across donors, most TCR sequences were observed very rarely, whereas some public TCRs were present in many individuals. Some 16 rarely observed V segments, including chromosome 9 orphons, were excluded from the earlier analysis of about 610 of the donors because counts were too low. Roughly uniform sequencing depth across donors was assumed in presence/absence analyses, although this assumption may not hold. Immune exposure information for the cohort was limited to CMV serostatus. This cohort had only TCR beta chains sequenced, and the lack of alpha or paired-chain data limited which features could be detected. According to a later analysis, most CMV-associated TCR beta chains appeared to be HLA-restricted, and the HLA associations seemed to be driven largely by CMV exposure. The authors suggested that the approach could potentially be generalized to other disease states and immunological phenotypes. In a later genetic analysis, fewer N-insertions in productive TCRs were reported among donors in an Asian-associated ancestry cluster than the roughly 700-donor mean.

From a lookup of the germline V gene (reference sequence), CDR1 and CDR2 are MNHNY and SVGAGI. From V the trimming removes 6 bases and from J it removes 5 bases, while the gene matches leave 11 bases of the junction unaccounted for. The CDR3 runs 15 amino acids, cysteine and phenylalanine included. Only CDR3 DNA is held: 45 bases, read in frame from base 1. The cohort consisted of more than 650 healthy bone marrow donors. All cohort members were sampled while nominally healthy, although unrecorded immune exposures were likely present. The donor tested CMV seropositive and was one of the 289 seropositive cohort members. Each donor provided a peripheral blood sample, and peripheral blood mononuclear cells were used for TCR beta sequencing. The Qiagen DNeasy Blood Extraction Kit was used to extract genomic DNA from the blood cell samples.

The sequenced sample consisted of PBMCs. Here the chain combines TRBV6-6 and TRBJ2-7, and 9 junctional nucleotides match TRBD1. This receptor was identified in a woman in her fifties or sixties in good health and CMV-seropositive. The sequenced DNA: TGTGCCAGCAGCCAACCGGGACAGGGTACACACGAGCAGTACTTC. It is translated as CASSQPGQGTHEQYF.